The entry below describes one T cell receptor beta chain. This specimen belongs to a study of blood T cell repertoires in COVID-19. During active infection, Seattle patients enrolled and were then monitored through disease. Clones were read by immunoSEQ multiplex PCR, and TCRdb kept only the in-frame ones, dropping some. The data show fewer than 350,000 clones, about 88% seen once. This TCR was recovered from a woman aged 70-85 years with COVID-19, enrolled during active disease. Sequences were obtained from peripheral blood.

The CDR3 sequence: CASSEGLAGTDTQYF. Here the CDR3 DNA reads TGTGCCAGCAGCGAAGGGCTAGCTGGCACAGATACGCAGTATTTT. This sequence joins TRBV11-2 and TRBJ2-3; the D gene is possibly TRBD2 (5 bases). The CDR3 extends over 15 amino acids. Germline CDR1 and CDR2: SGHAT and FQNNGV. The V gene lost 5 bases and the J gene lost 1 base, with 13 bases spanning the gap.